These 6 T cell receptor beta chains originate from one sample sequenced in a study of blood T cell repertoires in COVID-19. Profiled with immunoSEQ multiplex PCR; TCRdb holds only in-frame clones, not every one. The table records a few hundred thousand clones, 87% of them present only once. The sequencing input was PBMCs or T cells enriched from blood (not recorded which). The receptors stem from a woman aged 25-40 years who had recovered from COVID-19.

The chain combines TRBV19 with TRBJ2-2; 9 nucleotides match TRBD2. From germline, CDR1 is LNHDA and CDR2 SQIVND (reference sequence). This CDR3 has 14 residues. V was pared by 6 bases and J by 5 bases, with 4 bases of the junction left unmatched. The CDR3, as DNA: TGTGCCAGTAGAGGGCTAGCGGGAACCGGGGAGCTGTTTTTT. It specifies CASRGLAGTGELFF.

V usage is TRBV4-1 and J usage is TRBJ2-3, with TRBD2 matching 11 bases. This CDR3 is 16 amino acids long. With V trimmed by 4 bases and J by 4 bases, 7 bases remained unmatched. Germline values: CDR1 MGHRA, CDR2 YSYEKL. CDR3 coding DNA: TGCGCCAGCAGCCTCCATAGCGGGGGGGCTCCAGATACGCAGTATTTT. Protein product: CASSLHSGGAPDTQYF.

The J gene is TRBJ1-1, the V gene TRBV14; D remains ambiguous. This CDR3 contains 13 residues. Deletions cut 0 bases from V and 2 bases from J, with 4 bases between. Germline V gene sequence: CDR1 SGHDN, CDR2 FVKESK. The CDR3 bases are TGTGCCAGCAGCCAAGATCTTAACACTGAAGCTTTCTTT. This codes for CASSQDLNTEAFF.

The rearrangement joins TRBV4-1 to TRBJ2-7; 8 bases are a match to TRBD2. After removal of 4 bases from V and 0 bases from J, the junction contained 8 bases not matched to a gene. The CDR3 has 16 amino acids. Germline assignment: CDR1 MGHRA and CDR2 YSYEKL. The CDR3 spells CASSRFSGESSYEQYF. The CDR3 bases are TGCGCCAGCAGCCGGTTTAGCGGGGAAAGCTCCTACGAGCAGTACTTC.

The rearrangement joins TRBV18 to TRBJ2-5, with a weak D call TRBD2 (6 bases). Germline CDR1 and CDR2: KGHSH and LQKENI. The CDR3 has 18 amino acids. The V end was cut by 2 bases, the J end by 5 bases, with 24 bases between. DNA for the CDR3: TGTGCCAGCTCACCAGTGACGGTCGGTGGGGATGGAGGGGAGACCCAGTACTTC. This translates into CASSPVTVGGDGGETQYF.

The chain has TRBV21-1 and TRBJ1-3; no DNA check was done on the table's D call, TRBD1. TRBV21-1 is flagged as a pseudogene. This CDR3 spans 15 amino acids. Here the CDR3 DNA reads TGTGCCAGCAGCAAGGACAGGAGGACCCGAAACACCATATATTTT. Amino acid sequence: CASSKDRRTRNTIYF.